This record looks at one T cell receptor (beta chain) sequence and its context. This record comes from a study of blood T cell repertoires in COVID-19. Assay: immunoSEQ multiplex PCR; the TCRdb copy retains only in-frame clones and omits some. The profile covers 200,000 to 300,000 clones, with 75% to 90% appearing a single time and around 25% taken by the ten largest. CDR3 size: 19 residues. Trimming pared 0 bases from V and 0 bases from J, leaving 15 bases between. Germline V gives CDR1 MGHRA, CDR2 YSYEKL. This sequence joins TRBV4-1 and TRBJ2-6; a weak D match, TRBD2 (6 bases). The specimen sequenced was peripheral blood. The sequence was obtained from a man aged 40-49 years with acute or convalescent COVID-19. In DNA, the CDR3 is TGCGCCAGCAGCCAAGATTGGAGGGAAGCTCTCTCTGGGGCCAACGTCCTGACTTTC. Its protein is CASSQDWREALSGANVLTF.